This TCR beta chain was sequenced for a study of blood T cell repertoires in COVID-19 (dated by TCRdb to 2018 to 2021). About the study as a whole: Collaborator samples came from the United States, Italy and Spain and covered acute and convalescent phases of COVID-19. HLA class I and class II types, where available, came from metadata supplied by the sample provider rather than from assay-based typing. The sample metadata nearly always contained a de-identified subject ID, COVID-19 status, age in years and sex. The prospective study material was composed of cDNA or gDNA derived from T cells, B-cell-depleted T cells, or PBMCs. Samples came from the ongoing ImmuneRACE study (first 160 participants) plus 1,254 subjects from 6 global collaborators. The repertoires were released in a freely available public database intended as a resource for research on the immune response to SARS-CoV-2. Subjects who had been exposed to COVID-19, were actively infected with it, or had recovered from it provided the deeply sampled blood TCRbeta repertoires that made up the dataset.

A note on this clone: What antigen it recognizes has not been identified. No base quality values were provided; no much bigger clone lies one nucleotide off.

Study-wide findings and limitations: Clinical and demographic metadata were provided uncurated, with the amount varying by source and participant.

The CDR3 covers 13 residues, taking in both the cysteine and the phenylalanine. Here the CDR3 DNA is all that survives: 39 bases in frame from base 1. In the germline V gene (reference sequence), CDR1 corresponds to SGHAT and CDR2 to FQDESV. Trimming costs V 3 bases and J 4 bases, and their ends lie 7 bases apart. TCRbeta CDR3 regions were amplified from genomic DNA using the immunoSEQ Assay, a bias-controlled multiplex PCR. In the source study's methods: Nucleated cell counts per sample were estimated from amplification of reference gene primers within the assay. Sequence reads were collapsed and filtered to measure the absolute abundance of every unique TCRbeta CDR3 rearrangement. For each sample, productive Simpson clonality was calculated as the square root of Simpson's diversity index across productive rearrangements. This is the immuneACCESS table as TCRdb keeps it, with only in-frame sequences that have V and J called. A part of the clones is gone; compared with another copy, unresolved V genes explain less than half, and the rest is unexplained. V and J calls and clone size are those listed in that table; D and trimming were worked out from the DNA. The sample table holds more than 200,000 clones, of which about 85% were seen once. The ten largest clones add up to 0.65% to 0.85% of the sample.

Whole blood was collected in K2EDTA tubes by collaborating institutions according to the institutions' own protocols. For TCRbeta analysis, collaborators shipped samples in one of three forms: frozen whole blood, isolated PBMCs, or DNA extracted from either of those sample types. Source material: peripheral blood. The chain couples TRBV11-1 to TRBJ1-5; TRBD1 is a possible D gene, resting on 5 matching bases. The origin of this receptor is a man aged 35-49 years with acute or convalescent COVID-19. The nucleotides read TGTGCCAGCAGCTTGACAGAAAATCAGCCCCAGCATTTT. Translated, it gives CASSLTENQPQHF.